This TCR beta chain was captured in a study of blood T cell repertoires in COVID-19. Overall study context: T cells, B-cell-depleted T cells, or PBMCs supplied cDNA or gDNA.

This clone has a single count. The CDR3 spans 15 residues. Per the germline V gene, CDR1 is SGHTA and CDR2 is FQGNSA. V dropped 0 bases and J dropped 2; count of bases not matched to a gene: 3. Original processing methods: Amplification with reference gene primers provided the estimates of nucleated cell counts. Data came from immunoSEQ multiplex PCR; TCRdb stores just in-frame clones and leaves some out. V and J calls and clone size follow that table, whereas D and trimming were derived from the DNA. The sample contains about 300,000 clones, under 90% of which appear only once. Sequenced input: peripheral blood. This clonotype was sampled from a woman aged 45-65 years who had recovered from COVID-19. This sequence joins TRBV7-2 and TRBJ2-5; 7 positions agree with TRBD2. The CDR3 loop reads CASSLAGGDQETQYF. Here the CDR3 DNA reads TGTGCCAGCAGCTTAGCTGGGGGGGATCAAGAGACCCAGTACTTC.